The clone carrying this T cell receptor beta chain was counted a few times. This record comes from a study of blood T cells in healthy people across ages. Alongside a J-beta primer mix, a sample-barcoded 5' primer served in a second PCR lasting roughly 7 to 11 cycles. One entry per CDR3 protein, called by TCRdb with MiXCR from the 5' RACE reads. Here the sample spans about 570,000 distinct CDR3 sequences, roughly a quarter being singletons. Trimming removed 1 base at V and 3 bases at J, with 12 bases between. Germline assignment: CDR1 LGHDT and CDR2 YNNKEL (reference sequence). The CDR3 consists of 16 residues.

This rearrangement joins TRBV3-1 to TRBJ1-4; maybe TRBD1 (6 bases). This receptor was identified in a woman in her 70s in good health. The sample taken for sequencing was blood. In DNA form, the CDR3 reads TGTGCCAGCAGCCAAGTGTCACAGGGCCCTAATGAAAAACTGTTTTTT. Translation gives CASSQVSQGPNEKLFF.